Listed here are 20 T cell receptor beta chains from one sample, sequenced in a study of tumor-infiltrating lymphocytes in primary liver carcinoma. From about 0.45 ug total RNA, TCR beta cDNA was generated with a primer in the constant region. Libraries covering TCR beta were generated through three nested multiplex PCR rounds (using a slightly modified ARM-PCR). TRBV1-TRBV30 forward primers paired with a C-beta reverse primer drove the first two PCR rounds, about 9 cycles each. TCRdb used MiXCR to reprocess the multiplex PCR reads, holding one entry per CDR3 protein. The sample has about 54,000 distinct CDR3 sequences, about 80% seen once; the top ten hold 25%. Without any cell sorting, roughly 18-31 mg of bulk tissue yielded co-extracted RNA and DNA. Sample: liver tumor tissue from sampling region 2. The subset here: tumor region T2, inferior pole. Receptor source: a man aged 35 to 55 with primary liver carcinoma and hepatitis B virus infection.

The chain carries TRBV14 and TRBJ2-1, with 9 bases aligning to TRBD1. The germline CDR1 and CDR2 sequences are SGHDN and FVKESK. CDR3 length: 15 amino acids. CDR3 sequence (DNA): TGTACAAGCAGCCATCGGGACAGGGTCTACAATGAGCAGTTCTTC. Amino acid sequence: CTSSHRDRVYNEQFF.

This clonotype has a count of ten or more. CDR3 in amino acids: CASQTGGENEQFF. For the CDR3, the DNA is TGTGCCAGCCAGACAGGGGGGGAAAATGAGCAGTTCTTC. The gene calls are TRBV28 and TRBJ2-1, with 9 bases aligning to TRBD1. Germline V gene data show CDR1 as MDHEN and CDR2 as SYDVKM. The CDR3 runs to 13 residues. V gave up 8 bases and J gave up 7 bases; unmatched junction bases: 6.

The rearrangement joins TRBV6-5 to TRBJ2-1; weak D call: TRBD1 (6 bases). Trimming cost V 6 bases and J 0 bases, with 12 bases left between them. CDR1 is MNHEY and CDR2 is SVGAGI in the germline V gene. The CDR3 length is 15 residues. CDR3 protein: CASSARGSSYNEQFF. CDR3 DNA sequence: TGTGCCAGCAGCGCTAGGGGGAGCTCCTACAATGAGCAGTTCTTC.

Note on this clonotype: Here the CDR3 omits its conserved ending phenylalanine or tryptophan, so a read error is the likely source. The rearrangement links TRBV29-1 to TRBJ2-2, with D possibly being TRBD2 (5 bases). Germline CDR1 reads SQVTM; CDR2 reads ANQGSEA. This CDR3 comprises 12 residues. The CDR3 loop is CSVATNTGELFI. CDR3 nucleotide sequence: TGTAGCGTTGCTACAAACACCGGGGAGCTGTTTATT.

This clonotype was detected only once. Since no conserved phenylalanine or tryptophan closes the CDR3, a read error is the likely cause. The chain uses TRBV20-1 and TRBJ2-3; 9 nucleotides match TRBD2. The V gene end was trimmed by 7 bases and the J gene end by 9 bases; junction bases not matched to a gene: 14. This CDR3 is 14 amino acids long. From germline, CDR1 is DFQATT and CDR2 SNEGSKA (reference sequence). CDR3 in DNA: TGCAGTGGGACGCTAGCGGGAAGTCTAGAGACGCAGTATTTG. It specifies CSGTLAGSLETQYL.

This clonotype has a single count. The junction does not match germline at one end; this may be a read error. The chain couples TRBV12-3 or TRBV12-4 to TRBJ2-7, with TRBD1 identical over 8 bases. The CDR3 is made up of 12 amino acids. This CDR3 is CASGFQGAVEYF. The CDR3 coding sequence is TGTGCCAGCGGTTTCCAGGGGGCGGTAGAGTACTTC.

On this clonotype: An end of the junction differs from the germline gene, which may be a read error. The rearrangement uses TRBV7-8 and TRBJ2-7; 9 bases are a match to TRBD2. Germline assignment: CDR1 SGHVS and CDR2 FQNEAQ. The CDR3 covers 14 residues. DNA for the CDR3: TGTGCCGGCAGCGTTAGCGGGAGAGTTTACGAGCAGTGCTTC. The encoded protein is CAGSVSGRVYEQCF.

About this clonotype itself: One junction end does not reproduce the germline sequence, and a read error may be involved. The V gene is TRBV11-2, the J gene TRBJ2-7; 15 positions agree with TRBD2. The CDR3 runs 18 residues. CDR1 is SGHAT and CDR2 is FQNNGV in the germline V gene. The CDR3, as DNA: TGTGCTAGCAACTTATCCATTGGACTAGCGGGAGGGGGGTACGAGCAGTACTTC. This translates into CASNLSIGLAGGGYEQYF.

This clonotype was seen a single time. The chain recombines TRBV18 with TRBJ1-3; D is undetermined. The germline V gene has CDR1 KGHSH and CDR2 LQKENI. This CDR3 has 15 residues. V dropped 5 bases and J dropped 0 bases, with 11 bases sitting between them. The CDR3 here is CASSATSSSGNTIYF. The DNA for the CDR3 is TGTGCCAGCTCAGCCACGAGTAGCTCTGGAAACACCATATATTTT. Supplemented by reference TRBV18 and TRBJ1-3, the full variable domain reads NAGVMQNPRHLVRRRGQEARLRCSPMKGHSHVYWYRQLPEEGLKFMVYLQKENIIDESGMPKERFSAEFPKEGPSILRIQQVVRGDSAAYFCASSATSSSGNTIYFGEGSWLTVV.

This clonotype was detected only a few times. Possible read error: a much larger clone is one base away. This chain joins TRBV14 and TRBJ2-5; D remains unclear. CDR3 length: 13 amino acids. Germline CDR1 reads SGHDN; CDR2 reads FVKESK. The CDR3: CASSLRLQGTQYF. CDR3 in DNA: TGTGCCAGCAGCCTCCGACTTCAAGGGACCCAGTACTTC.

This clonotype appeared a single time. A read error may be the cause here, since a much bigger clone is one base away. The V gene is TRBV11-3, the J gene TRBJ1-5; no firm D call. The germline V gene has CDR1 SGHNT and CDR2 YENEEA. The CDR3 loop spans 16 amino acids. The CDR3 sequence: CATSFPGEYSNQPQHF. CDR3 nucleotide sequence: TGTGCCACCAGCTTTCCCGGCGAATATAGCAATCAGCCCCAGCATTTT.

This clonotype was seen just once. Since the CDR3 does not end with the conserved phenylalanine or tryptophan, this likely comes from a read error. This chain connects TRBV6-5 to TRBJ2-7; D not certain. The CDR3 is 12 residues long. Germline V gene lookup returns CDR1 MNHEY and CDR2 SVGAGI. Here the CDR3 reads CATRRASYEQYL. CDR3 coding DNA: TGTGCCACCAGAAGGGCATCCTACGAACAGTACCTC.

Turning to this clonotype: The junction does not match germline at one end; this may be a read error. The chain joins TRBV7-9 to TRBJ1-1; TRBD1 agrees at 10 bases. Germline CDR1 SEHNR, CDR2 FQNEAQ (reference sequence). CDR3 length: 17 amino acids. CDR3 in amino acids: CASCRVGGQGFGTAAFF. The CDR3 region has the DNA TGTGCCAGCTGCCGAGTGGGGGGACAGGGGTTCGGCACTGCAGCTTTCTTT.

With regard to this clonotype: One junction end disagrees with the germline gene, perhaps due to a read error. The chain has TRBV30 and TRBJ1-4; D gene unclear. The CDR3 has 15 amino acids. The V gene's germline CDR1 is GTSNPN and CDR2 SVGIG (reference sequence). The DNA of the CDR3 is TGTACCTGGAGTGTCCTGGGTTCAACTAATGAAAAACCGCTTTTT. As protein: CTWSVLGSTNEKPLF.

This chain connects TRBV30 to TRBJ2-1; unclear D gene. Germline V lookup: CDR1 GTSNPN, CDR2 SVGIG (reference sequence). This CDR3 has 13 amino acids. Trimming stripped 5 bases from V and 2 bases from J, with 10 bases between. As DNA, the CDR3 is TGTGCCTGGGTACGAGATACCTACAATGAGCAGTTCTTC. It translates to CAWVRDTYNEQFF.

Concerning this clonotype: At one boundary the junction diverges from the germline segment, which might be a read error. The chain is built from TRBV11-2 and TRBJ2-1; tentative D call: TRBD2 (7 bases). Germline V gene data show CDR1 as SGHAT and CDR2 as FQNNGV. There are 15 residues in the CDR3. CDR3: CASSPGGNSYNERFF. CDR3 in DNA: TGTGCCAGCAGCCCGGGGGGCAACTCCTACAATGAGCGGTTCTTC. The whole variable domain, filled in from reference TRBV11-2 and TRBJ2-1, reads EAGVAQSPRYKIIEKRQSVAFWCNPISGHATLYWYQQILGQGPKLLIQFQNNGVVDDSQLPKDRFSAERLKGVDSTLKIQPAKLEDSAVYLCASSPGGNSYNERFFGPGTRLTVL.

This clonotype came up once. The final CDR3 position lacks the conserved phenylalanine or tryptophan, pointing to a likely read error. The chain uses TRBV13 and TRBJ2-7; 7 nucleotides align to TRBD1. The CDR3 runs to 13 residues. Trimming cost V 9 bases and J 5 bases; bases outside gene matches: 10. The germline gives CDR1 PRHDT, CDR2 FYEKMQ (reference sequence). This chain's CDR3 is CARSLGQDNEQYL. In nucleotides, the CDR3 is TGTGCCAGAAGCCTAGGACAGGACAACGAGCAGTACCTC.

For this clonotype: At one end the junction does not follow the germline gene, possibly because of a read error. The rearrangement links TRBV28 to TRBJ2-1; D not resolved. CDR1 and CDR2 (germline): MDHEN, SYDVKM. The CDR3 spans 15 residues. For the CDR3, the DNA is TGTGCCAGCAACAATAGATTAAGCTCCTACAATGATCAGTTCTTC. It encodes CASNNRLSSYNDQFF.

As to this clonotype: Given a much more abundant clone one base away, this may be a read error. The chain carries TRBV7-8 and TRBJ1-2; 10 bases agree with TRBD1. The germline V gene encodes CDR1 SGHVS and CDR2 FQNEAQ. The CDR3 spans 12 residues. The CDR3 DNA sequence: TGTACCAGCGGATCAGGACAGGGGGTCTACACCTTC. Encoded protein: CTSGSGQGVYTF. The complete variable domain, with remaining parts taken from reference TRBV7-8 and TRBJ1-2, reads GAGVSQSPRYKVAKRGQDVALRCDPISGHVSLFWYQQALGQGPEFLTYFQNEAQLDKSGLPSDRFFAERPEGSVSTLKIQRTQQEDSAVYLCTSGSGQGVYTFGSGTRLTVV.

This sequence joins TRBV29-1 and TRBJ1-2; D gene ambiguous. Trimming cost V 3 bases and J 6 bases, with 20 bases left between them. Germline CDR1 and CDR2: SQVTM and ANQGSEA. The CDR3 runs 15 residues. The CDR3 region has the DNA TGCAGCGTTGAGATTCAAGCGGAAGTTAGCCATGGCTACACCTTC. This gives the protein CSVEIQAEVSHGYTF.